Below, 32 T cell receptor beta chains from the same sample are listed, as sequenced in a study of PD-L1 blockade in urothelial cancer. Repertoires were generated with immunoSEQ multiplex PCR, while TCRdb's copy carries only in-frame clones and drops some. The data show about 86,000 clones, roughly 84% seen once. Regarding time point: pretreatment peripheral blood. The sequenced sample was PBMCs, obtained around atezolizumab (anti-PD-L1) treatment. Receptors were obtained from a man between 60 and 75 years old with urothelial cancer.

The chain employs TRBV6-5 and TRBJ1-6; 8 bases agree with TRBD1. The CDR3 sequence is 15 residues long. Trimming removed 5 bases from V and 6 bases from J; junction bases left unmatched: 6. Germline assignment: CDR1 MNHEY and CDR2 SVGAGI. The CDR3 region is CASSQGANGNSPLHF. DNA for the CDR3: TGTGCCAGCAGTCAGGGGGCGAATGGTAATTCACCCCTCCACTTT.

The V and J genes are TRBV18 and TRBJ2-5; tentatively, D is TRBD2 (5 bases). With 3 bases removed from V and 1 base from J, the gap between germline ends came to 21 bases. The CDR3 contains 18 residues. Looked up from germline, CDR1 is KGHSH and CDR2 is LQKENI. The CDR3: CASSPNGVIGTFQETQYF. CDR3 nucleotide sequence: TGTGCCAGCTCACCGAACGGGGTAATCGGTACTTTCCAAGAGACCCAGTACTTC.

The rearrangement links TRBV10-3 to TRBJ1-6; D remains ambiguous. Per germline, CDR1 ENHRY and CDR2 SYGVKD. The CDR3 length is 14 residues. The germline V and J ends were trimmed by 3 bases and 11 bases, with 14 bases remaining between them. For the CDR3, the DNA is TGTGCCATCAGTGATGAGGTTCACTCTGCACCCCTCCACTTT. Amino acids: CAISDEVHSAPLHF.

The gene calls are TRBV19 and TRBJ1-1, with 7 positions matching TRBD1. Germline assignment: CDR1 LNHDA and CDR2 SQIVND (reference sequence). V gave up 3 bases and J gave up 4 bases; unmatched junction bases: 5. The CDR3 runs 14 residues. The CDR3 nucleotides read TGTGCCAGTAGTATCGGCCCAGGGGGCACTGAAGCTTTCTTT. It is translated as CASSIGPGGTEAFF.

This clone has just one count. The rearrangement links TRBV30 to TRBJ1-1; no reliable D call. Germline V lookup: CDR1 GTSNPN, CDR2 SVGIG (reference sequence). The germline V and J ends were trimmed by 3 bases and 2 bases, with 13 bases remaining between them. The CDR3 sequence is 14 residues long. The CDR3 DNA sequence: TGTGCCTGGAGCCGAGGCTACGATAACACTGAAGCTTTCTTT. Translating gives CAWSRGYDNTEAFF.

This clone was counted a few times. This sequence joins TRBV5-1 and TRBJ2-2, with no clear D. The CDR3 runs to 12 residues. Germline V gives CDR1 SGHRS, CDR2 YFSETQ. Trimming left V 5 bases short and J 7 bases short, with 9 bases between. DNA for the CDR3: TGCGCCAGCAGGGAACCAGGCGGGGAGCTGTTTTTT. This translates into CASREPGGELFF.

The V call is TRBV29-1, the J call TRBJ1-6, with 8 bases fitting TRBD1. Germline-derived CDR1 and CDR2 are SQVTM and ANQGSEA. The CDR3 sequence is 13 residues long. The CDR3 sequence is CRERTGQGSPLHF. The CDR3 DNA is TGCAGGGAACGGACAGGGCAGGGTTCACCCCTCCACTTT. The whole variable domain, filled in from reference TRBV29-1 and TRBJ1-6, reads SAVISQKPSRDICQRGTSLTIQCQVDSQVTMMFWYRQQPGQSLTLIATANQGSEATYESGFVIDKFPISRPNLTFSTLTVSNMSPEDSSIYLCRERTGQGSPLHFGNGTRLTVT.

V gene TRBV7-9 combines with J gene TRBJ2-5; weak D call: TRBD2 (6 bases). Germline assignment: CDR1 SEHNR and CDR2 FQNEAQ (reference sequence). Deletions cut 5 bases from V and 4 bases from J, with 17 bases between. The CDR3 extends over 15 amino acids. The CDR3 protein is CASSQGGNGVETQYF. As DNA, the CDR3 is TGTGCCAGCAGCCAGGGCGGGAATGGTGTAGAGACCCAGTACTTC.

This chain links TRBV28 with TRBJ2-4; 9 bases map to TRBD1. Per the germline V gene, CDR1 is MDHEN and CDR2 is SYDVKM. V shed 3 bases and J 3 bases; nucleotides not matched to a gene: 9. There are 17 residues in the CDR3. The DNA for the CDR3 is TGTGCCAGCAGTTTCGGAACAGGGGGCGCGGGCAAAAACATTCAGTACTTC. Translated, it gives CASSFGTGGAGKNIQYF.

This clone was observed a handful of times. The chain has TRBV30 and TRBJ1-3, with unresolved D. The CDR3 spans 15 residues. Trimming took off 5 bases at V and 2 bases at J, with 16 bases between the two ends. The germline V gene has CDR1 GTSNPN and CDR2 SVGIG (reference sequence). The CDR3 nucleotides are TGTGCCTGGGGCACCTCCCGTCTGGCTGGAAACACCATATATTTT. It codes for CAWGTSRLAGNTIYF.

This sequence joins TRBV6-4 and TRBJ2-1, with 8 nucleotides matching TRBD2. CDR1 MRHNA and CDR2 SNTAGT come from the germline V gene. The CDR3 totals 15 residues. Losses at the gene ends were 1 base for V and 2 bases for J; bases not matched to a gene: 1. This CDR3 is CASSDFSGTYNEQFF. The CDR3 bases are TGTGCCAGCAGTGACTTTAGCGGGACCTACAATGAGCAGTTCTTC.

CDR3 in DNA: TGCGCCAGCAGCTTGGAAGTGGCCCACACTGAAGCTTTCTTT. Translated, it gives CASSLEVAHTEAFF. This rearrangement joins TRBV5-1 to TRBJ1-1; no definite D call. From germline, CDR1 is SGHRS and CDR2 YFSETQ. The CDR3 totals 14 residues. Trimming left V 0 bases short and J 3 bases short, with 9 bases between.

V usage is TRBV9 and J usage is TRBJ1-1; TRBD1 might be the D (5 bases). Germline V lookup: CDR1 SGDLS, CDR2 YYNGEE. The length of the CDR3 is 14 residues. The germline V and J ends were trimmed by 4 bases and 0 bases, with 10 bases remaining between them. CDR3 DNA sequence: TGTGCCAGCAGCTCGACAGTTCTGAACACTGAAGCTTTCTTT. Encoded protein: CASSSTVLNTEAFF.

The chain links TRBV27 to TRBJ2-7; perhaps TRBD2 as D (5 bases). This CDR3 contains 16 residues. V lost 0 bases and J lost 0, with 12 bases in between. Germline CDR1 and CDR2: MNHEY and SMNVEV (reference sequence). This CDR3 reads CASSLSGGSNSYEQYF. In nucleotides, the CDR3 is TGTGCCAGCAGTTTATCGGGTGGGAGTAACTCCTACGAGCAGTACTTC.

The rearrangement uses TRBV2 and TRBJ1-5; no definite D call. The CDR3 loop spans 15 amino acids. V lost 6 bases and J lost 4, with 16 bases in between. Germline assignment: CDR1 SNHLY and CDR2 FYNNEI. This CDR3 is CASSPGGGRNQPQHF. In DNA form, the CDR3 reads TGTGCCAGCAGCCCTGGCGGAGGGCGAAATCAGCCCCAGCATTTT.

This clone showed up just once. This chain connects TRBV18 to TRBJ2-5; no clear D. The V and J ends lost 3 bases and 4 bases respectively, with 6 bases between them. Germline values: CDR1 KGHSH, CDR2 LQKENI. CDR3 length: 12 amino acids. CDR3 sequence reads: CASSPIGETQYF. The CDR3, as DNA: TGTGCCAGCTCACCCATCGGAGAGACCCAGTACTTC. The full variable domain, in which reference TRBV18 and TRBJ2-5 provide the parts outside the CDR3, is NAGVMQNPRHLVRRRGQEARLRCSPMKGHSHVYWYRQLPEEGLKFMVYLQKENIIDESGMPKERFSAEFPKEGPSILRIQQVVRGDSAAYFCASSPIGETQYFGPGTRLLVL.

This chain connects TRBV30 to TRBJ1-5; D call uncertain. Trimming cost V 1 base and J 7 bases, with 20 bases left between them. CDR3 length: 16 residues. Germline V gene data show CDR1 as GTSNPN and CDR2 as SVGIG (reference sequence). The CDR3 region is CAWSGLGDEGWQPQHF. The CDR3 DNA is TGTGCCTGGAGTGGACTTGGAGATGAGGGTTGGCAGCCCCAGCATTTT.

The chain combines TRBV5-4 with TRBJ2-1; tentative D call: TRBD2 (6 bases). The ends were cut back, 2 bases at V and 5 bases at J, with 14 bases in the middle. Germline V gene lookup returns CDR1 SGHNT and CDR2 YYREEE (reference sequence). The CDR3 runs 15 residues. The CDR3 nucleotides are TGTGCCAGCAGCTTTCCGGGACTGCAGCACAATGAGCAGTTCTTC. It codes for CASSFPGLQHNEQFF.

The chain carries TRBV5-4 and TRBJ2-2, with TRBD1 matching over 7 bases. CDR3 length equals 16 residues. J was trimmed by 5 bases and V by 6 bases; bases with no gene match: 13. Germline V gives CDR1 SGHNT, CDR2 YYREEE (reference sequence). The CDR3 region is CASTIGDRRRTGELFF. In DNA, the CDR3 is TGTGCCAGCACCATAGGGGACAGACGAAGGACCGGGGAGCTGTTTTTT.

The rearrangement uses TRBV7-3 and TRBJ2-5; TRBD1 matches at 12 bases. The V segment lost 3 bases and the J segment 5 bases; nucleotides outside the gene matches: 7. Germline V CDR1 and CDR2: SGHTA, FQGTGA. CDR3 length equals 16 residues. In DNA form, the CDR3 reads TGTGCCAGCAGCTTTCCCCCAGGGACAGGGGGCGAGACCCAGTACTTC. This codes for CASSFPPGTGGETQYF.

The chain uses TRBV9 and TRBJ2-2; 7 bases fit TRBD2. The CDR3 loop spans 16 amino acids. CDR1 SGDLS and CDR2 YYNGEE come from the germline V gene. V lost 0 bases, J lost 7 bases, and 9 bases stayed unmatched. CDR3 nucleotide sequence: TGTGCCAGCAGCGTAGCTGGACTAGGTGGGATCGGGGAGCTGTTTTTT. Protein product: CASSVAGLGGIGELFF. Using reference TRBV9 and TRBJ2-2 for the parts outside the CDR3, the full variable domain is DSGVTQTPKHLITATGQRVTLRCSPRSGDLSVYWYQQSLDQGLQFLIQYYNGEERAKGNILERFSAQQFPDLHSELNLSSLELGDSALYFCASSVAGLGGIGELFFGEGSRLTVL.

CDR3 amino acids: CASSQDFVSNIQYF. The CDR3 DNA is TGTGCCAGCAGCCAAGACTTCGTCAGTAACATTCAGTACTTC. The chain uses TRBV14 and TRBJ2-4; no clear D. The V end was cut by 0 bases, the J end by 7 bases, with 10 bases between. In germline, CDR1 is SGHDN, CDR2 FVKESK. The CDR3 runs 14 residues.

The CDR3 spells CAWKGEVLAKNIQYF. CDR3 nucleotide sequence: TGTGCCTGGAAAGGGGAAGTTCTAGCCAAAAACATTCAGTACTTC. The rearrangement joins TRBV30 to TRBJ2-4; D is possibly TRBD1 (5 bases). The germline CDR1 and CDR2 sequences are GTSNPN and SVGIG (reference sequence). V lost 4 bases and J lost 0, with 13 bases in between. CDR3 length equals 15 residues.

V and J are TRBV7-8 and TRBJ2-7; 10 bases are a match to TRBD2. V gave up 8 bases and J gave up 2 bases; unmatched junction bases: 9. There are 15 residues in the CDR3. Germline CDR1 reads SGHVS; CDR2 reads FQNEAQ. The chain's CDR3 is CASGASGGAAYEQYF. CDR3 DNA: TGTGCCAGCGGCGCCAGCGGGGGGGCGGCCTACGAGCAGTACTTC. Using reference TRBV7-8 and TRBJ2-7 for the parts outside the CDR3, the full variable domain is GAGVSQSPRYKVAKRGQDVALRCDPISGHVSLFWYQQALGQGPEFLTYFQNEAQLDKSGLPSDRFFAERPEGSVSTLKIQRTQQEDSAVYLCASGASGGAAYEQYFGPGTRLTVT.

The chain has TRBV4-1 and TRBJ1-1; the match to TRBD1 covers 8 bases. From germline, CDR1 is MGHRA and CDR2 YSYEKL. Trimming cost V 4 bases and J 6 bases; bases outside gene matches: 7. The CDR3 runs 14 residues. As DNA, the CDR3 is TGCGCCAGCAGCCCCAACGACAGGGGCTCTGAAGCTTTCTTT. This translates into CASSPNDRGSEAFF.

The chain's CDR3 is CASSPRQGRTEAFF. CDR3 DNA: TGTGCCAGCAGCCCAAGACAGGGGAGAACTGAAGCTTTCTTT. The chain is built from TRBV27 and TRBJ1-1; 8 bases match TRBD1. Germline V gene sequence: CDR1 MNHEY, CDR2 SMNVEV (reference sequence). V shed 6 bases, J shed 5 bases, and the junction held 8 bases outside the gene matches. There are 14 residues in the CDR3.

The CDR3 bases are TGTGCCAGCAGTTCGACAGGGGAAACTAATGAAAAACTGTTTTTT. Residues: CASSSTGETNEKLFF. J is TRBJ1-4 and V is TRBV27; 8 nucleotides agree with TRBD1. Per the germline V gene, CDR1 is MNHEY and CDR2 is SMNVEV (reference sequence). The CDR3 contains 15 residues. V dropped 4 bases and J dropped 1; count of bases not matched to a gene: 2.

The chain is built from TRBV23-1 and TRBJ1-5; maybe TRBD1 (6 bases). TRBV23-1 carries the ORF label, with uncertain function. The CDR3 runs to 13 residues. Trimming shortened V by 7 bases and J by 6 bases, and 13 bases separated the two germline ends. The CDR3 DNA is TGCGCCAGCATCGACAGGCGAGGTCAGCCCCAGCATTTT. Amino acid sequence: CASIDRRGQPQHF.

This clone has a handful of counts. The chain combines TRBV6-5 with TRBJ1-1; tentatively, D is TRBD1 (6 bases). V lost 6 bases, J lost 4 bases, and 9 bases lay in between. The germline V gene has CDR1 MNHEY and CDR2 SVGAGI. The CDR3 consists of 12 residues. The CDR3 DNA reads TGTGCCAGCAGACAGGGTGGCACTGAAGCTTTCTTT. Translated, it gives CASRQGGTEAFF.

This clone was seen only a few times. CDR3 sequence reads: CAWRRSTGRSPLHF. CDR3 bases: TGTGCCTGGAGGCGATCGACAGGGCGTTCACCCCTCCACTTT. The rearrangement links TRBV30 to TRBJ1-6, with 7 bases identical to TRBD1. CDR3 length equals 14 residues. J lost 9 bases, V lost 3 bases, and 8 bases had no gene match. Germline loops: CDR1 GTSNPN, CDR2 SVGIG (reference sequence).

The CDR3 region has the DNA TGTGCCAGCAGCGTAGGGTCCCTACCTGACAATGAGCAGTTCTTC. It is translated as CASSVGSLPDNEQFF. The chain is built from TRBV9 and TRBJ2-1; D call uncertain. CDR3 length equals 15 residues. The germline CDR1 and CDR2 sequences are SGDLS and YYNGEE. Trimming took 0 bases from V and 5 from J, leaving 12 bases between them.

CDR3 protein: CASSDGGVNEKLFF. DNA of the CDR3: TGCGCCAGCAGTGATGGAGGGGTTAATGAAAAACTGTTTTTT. This chain uses TRBV10-1 with TRBJ1-4; tentative D call: TRBD1 (5 bases). Germline CDR1 is WNHNN and CDR2 is SYGVQD (reference sequence). CDR3 length equals 14 residues. V lost 3 bases and J lost 4, with 9 bases in between.